This T cell receptor (beta chain) was sequenced during a study of blood T cell repertoires in COVID-19. Overall study: From the United States, Italy and Spain came samples of acute and convalescent COVID-19. PBMCs, B-cell-depleted T cells, or T cells were the source of the cDNA or gDNA that made up the material.

This clone has just one count. In the authors' workflow: Amplification from reference gene primers served as the basis for estimated nucleated cell counts. Assay: immunoSEQ multiplex PCR; the TCRdb copy retains only in-frame clones and omits some. V, J and clone size were drawn from that table, and D and trimming were deduced from the DNA. The table has approximately 30,000 clones, around 80% seen once. Germline CDR1 LNHDA, CDR2 SQIVND (reference sequence). Trimming took off 7 bases at V and 4 bases at J, with 11 bases between the two ends. The CDR3 runs 13 residues. The V gene is TRBV19, the J gene TRBJ1-5; no firm D call. Sequenced material: peripheral blood. This TCR was sampled from an older woman with acute or convalescent COVID-19. Here the CDR3 reads CASTELANQPQHF. The CDR3 nucleotides read TGTGCCAGTACCGAACTCGCGAATCAGCCCCAGCATTTT.